Sequencing of this T cell receptor beta chain was carried out in a study of tumor-infiltrating lymphocytes in primary liver carcinoma. Study-wide results and limits: Tumor-blood pairs (like tumor-adjacent pairs) overlapped less than tumor region pairs did. Merely some 7.5-25% of top clones spanned all five tumor regions.

Starting material of 500 ng total RNA yielded TCR beta cDNA via a constant-region primer. Three nested multiplex PCR rounds, a slightly modified ARM-PCR, produced the libraries for TCR beta. Running around 9 cycles apiece, the first two PCR rounds relied on TRBV1-TRBV30 forward primers together with a C-beta reverse primer. TCRdb fed the multiplex PCR reads into MiXCR, producing one record per CDR3 protein. The repertoire holds about 32,000 distinct CDR3 sequences, with just under 75% as singletons. As concerns this clonotype: Its cognate antigen is unknown. One end of the junction varies from germline; a read error may be responsible.

The V gene's germline CDR1 is MRHNA and CDR2 SNTAGT. CDR3 length: 15 residues. Taking about 20-31 mg of unsorted bulk tissue, the authors co-extracted RNA and DNA. The patients, who had chronic HBV infection, were treatment-naive (untreated). Material for sequencing was liver tumor tissue from sampling region 4. Subset reported: tumor region T4, right-lateral pole. The rearrangement links TRBV6-4 to TRBJ2-7; 11 positions agree with TRBD2. The clonotype was recovered from a man between 40 and 49 years old with primary liver carcinoma and hepatitis B virus infection. The CDR3 nucleotides are TGTGACAGCAGTGACCAGACTAGCGGGGTCTACGAGCAGTACTTC. Its translation: CDSSDQTSGVYEQYF.